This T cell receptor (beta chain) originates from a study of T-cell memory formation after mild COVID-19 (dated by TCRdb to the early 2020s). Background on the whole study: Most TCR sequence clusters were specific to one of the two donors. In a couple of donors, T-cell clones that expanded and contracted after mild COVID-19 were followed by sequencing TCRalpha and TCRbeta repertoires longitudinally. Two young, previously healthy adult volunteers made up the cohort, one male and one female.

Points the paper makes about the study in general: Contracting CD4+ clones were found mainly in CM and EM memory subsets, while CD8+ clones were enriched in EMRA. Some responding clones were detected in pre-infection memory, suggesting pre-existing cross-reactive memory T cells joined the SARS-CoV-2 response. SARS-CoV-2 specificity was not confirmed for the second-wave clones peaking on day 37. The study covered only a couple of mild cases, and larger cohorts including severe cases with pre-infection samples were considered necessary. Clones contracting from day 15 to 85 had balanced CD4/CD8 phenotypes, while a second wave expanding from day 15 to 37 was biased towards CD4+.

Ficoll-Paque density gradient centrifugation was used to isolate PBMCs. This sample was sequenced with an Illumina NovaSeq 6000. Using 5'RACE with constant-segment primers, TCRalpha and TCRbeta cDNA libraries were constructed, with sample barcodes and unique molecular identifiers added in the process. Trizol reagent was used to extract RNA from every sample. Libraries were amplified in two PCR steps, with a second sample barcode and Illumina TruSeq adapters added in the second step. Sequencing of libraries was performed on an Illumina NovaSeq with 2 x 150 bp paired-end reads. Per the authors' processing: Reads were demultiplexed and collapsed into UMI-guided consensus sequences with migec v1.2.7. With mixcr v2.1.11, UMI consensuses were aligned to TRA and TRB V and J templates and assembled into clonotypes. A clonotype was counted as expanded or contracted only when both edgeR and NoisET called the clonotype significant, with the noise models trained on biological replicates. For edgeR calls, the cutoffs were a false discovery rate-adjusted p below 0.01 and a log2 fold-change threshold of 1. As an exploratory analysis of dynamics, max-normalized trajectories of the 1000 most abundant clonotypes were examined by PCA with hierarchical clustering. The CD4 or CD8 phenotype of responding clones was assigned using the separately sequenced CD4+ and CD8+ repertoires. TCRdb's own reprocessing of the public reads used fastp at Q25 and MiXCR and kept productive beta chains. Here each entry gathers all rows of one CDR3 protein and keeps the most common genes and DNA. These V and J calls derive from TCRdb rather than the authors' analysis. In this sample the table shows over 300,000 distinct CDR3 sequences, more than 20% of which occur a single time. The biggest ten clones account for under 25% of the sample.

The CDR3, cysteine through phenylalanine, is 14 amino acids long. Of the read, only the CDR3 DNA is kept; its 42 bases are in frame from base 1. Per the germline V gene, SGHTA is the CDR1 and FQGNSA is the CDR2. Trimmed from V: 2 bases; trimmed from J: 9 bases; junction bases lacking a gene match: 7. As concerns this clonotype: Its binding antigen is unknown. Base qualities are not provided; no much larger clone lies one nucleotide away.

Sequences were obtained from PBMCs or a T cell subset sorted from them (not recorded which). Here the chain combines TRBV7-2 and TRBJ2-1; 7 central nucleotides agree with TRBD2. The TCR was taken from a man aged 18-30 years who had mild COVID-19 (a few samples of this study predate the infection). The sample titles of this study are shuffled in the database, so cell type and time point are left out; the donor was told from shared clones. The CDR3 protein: CASSLYPSGTEQFF. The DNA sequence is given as TGTGCCAGCAGCTTATATCCTAGCGGCACTGAGCAGTTCTTC.